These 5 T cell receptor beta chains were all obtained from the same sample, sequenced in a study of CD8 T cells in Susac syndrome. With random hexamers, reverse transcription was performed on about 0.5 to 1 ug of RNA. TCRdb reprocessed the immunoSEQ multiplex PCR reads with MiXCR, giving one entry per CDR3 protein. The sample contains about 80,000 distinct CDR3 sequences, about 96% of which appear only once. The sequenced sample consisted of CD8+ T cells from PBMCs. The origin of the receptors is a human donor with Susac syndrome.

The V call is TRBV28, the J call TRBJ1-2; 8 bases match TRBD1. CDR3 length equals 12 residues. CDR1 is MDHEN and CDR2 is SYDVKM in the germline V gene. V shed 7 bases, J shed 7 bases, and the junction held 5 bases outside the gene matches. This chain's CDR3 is CASTMTGVGYTF. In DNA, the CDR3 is TGTGCCAGCACGATGACAGGGGTTGGCTACACCTTC.

CDR3 loop: CASRTGGTEAFF. The CDR3 DNA reads TGTGCCAGCAGAACAGGGGGCACTGAAGCTTTCTTT. J is TRBJ1-1 and V is TRBV2, with 8 nucleotides matching TRBD1. V dropped 6 bases and J dropped 4; count of bases not matched to a gene: 1. The length of the CDR3 is 12 residues. Germline V gene sequence: CDR1 SNHLY, CDR2 FYNNEI.

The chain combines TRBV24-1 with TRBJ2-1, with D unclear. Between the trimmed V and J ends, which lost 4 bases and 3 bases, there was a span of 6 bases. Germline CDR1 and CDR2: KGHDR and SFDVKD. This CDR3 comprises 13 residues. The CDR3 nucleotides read TGTGCCACCAGTGACCACAGCTACAATGAGCAGTTCTTC. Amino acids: CATSDHSYNEQFF.

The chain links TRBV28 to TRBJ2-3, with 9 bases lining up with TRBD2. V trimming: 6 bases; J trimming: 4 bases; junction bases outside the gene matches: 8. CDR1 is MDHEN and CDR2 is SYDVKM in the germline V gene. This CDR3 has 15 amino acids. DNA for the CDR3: TGTGCCAGCAGCCAAATAGCGGGGGTGGCAGATACGCAGTATTTT. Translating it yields CASSQIAGVADTQYF.

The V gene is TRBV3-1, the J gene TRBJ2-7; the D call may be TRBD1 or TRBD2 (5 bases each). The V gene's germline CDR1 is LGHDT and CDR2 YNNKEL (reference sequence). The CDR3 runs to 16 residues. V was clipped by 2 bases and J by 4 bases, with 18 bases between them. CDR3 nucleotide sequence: TGTGCCAGCAGCCAACAGTACCGGGACCCCACTTACGAGCAGTACTTC. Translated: CASSQQYRDPTYEQYF.